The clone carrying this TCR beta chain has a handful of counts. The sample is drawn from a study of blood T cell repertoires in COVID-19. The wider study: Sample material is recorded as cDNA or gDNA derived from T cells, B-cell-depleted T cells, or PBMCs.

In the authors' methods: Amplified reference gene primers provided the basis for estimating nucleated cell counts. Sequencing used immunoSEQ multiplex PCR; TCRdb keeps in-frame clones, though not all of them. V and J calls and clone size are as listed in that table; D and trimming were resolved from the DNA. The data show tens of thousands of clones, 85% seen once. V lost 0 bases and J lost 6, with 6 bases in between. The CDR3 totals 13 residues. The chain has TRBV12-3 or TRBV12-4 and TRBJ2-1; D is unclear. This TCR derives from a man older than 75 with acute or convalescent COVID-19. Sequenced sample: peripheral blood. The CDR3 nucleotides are TGTGCCAGCAGTTTAGCGGGCATCAATGAGCAGTTCTTC. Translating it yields CASSLAGINEQFF.